These T cell receptor beta chains were read from a single sample in a study of shared clonotypes between healthy human individuals. Clones were read by immunoSEQ multiplex PCR, and TCRdb kept only the in-frame ones, dropping some. The sample carries roughly 1 million clones, about 75% recorded once. The specimen was memory CD4+ T cells sorted from blood. The receptors shown here come from a man between 18 and 35 years old in good health. Each CDR3 is given without its conserved first and last residue. Part of the rows lack a size; the others show once, few, many or a class for expanded clones.

size,V,J,CDR3
.,TRBV11-2,TRBJ2-3,ASSPGLAGNTDTQY
.,TRBV25-1,TRBJ1-1,ASSEWGSEAF
.,TRBV5-4,TRBJ2-1,ASSLRDRANEQF
.,TRBV7-2,TRBJ1-6,ASSLGRGRSYNSPLH
.,TRBV7-9,TRBJ2-7,ASSLDTVGEQY
.,TRBV27,TRBJ2-5,ASSLGTLGGYQETQY
.,TRBV28,TRBJ2-7,ASSFIWAAGTAYEQY
.,TRBV29-1,TRBJ1-2,SVGQGVYGYT
.,TRBV28,TRBJ1-1,ASIGRTEAF
few,TRBV18,TRBJ1-1,ASSPGRNTEAF
.,TRBV19,TRBJ1-2,ASSIAGVGYT
.,TRBV7-9,TRBJ1-2,ASSWDSGTGIGYT
.,TRBV2,TRBJ2-7,ASTPSSYEQY
.,TRBV4-2,TRBJ2-1,ASSQDRPVYNEQF
.,TRBV19,TRBJ1-2,ASKNRMWSYGYT
.,TRBV18,TRBJ2-2,ASSTARVANTGELF
.,TRBV7-2,TRBJ2-7,ASGGSRYEQY
.,TRBV7-9,TRBJ1-4,ASSSQGSGEKLF
.,TRBV18,TRBJ1-2,ASSRQTGAGYT
few,TRBV30,TRBJ2-1,AWSGGQGLYNEQF
.,TRBV14,TRBJ2-2,ASSLDRGLF
.,TRBV11-2,TRBJ2-7,ASSLDRLDSYEQY
.,TRBV28,TRBJ2-7,ASSPGTVFYEQY
.,TRBV7-9,TRBJ2-3,ASSLTGLTDTQY
.,TRBV30,TRBJ2-7,AWSERGYEQY
.,TRBV7-9,TRBJ2-5,ASSLGGTSGGPQETQY
.,TRBV11-3,TRBJ2-3,ASSLNPLSDTQY
few,TRBV28,TRBJ2-7,ASSTSSGGAFHEQY
.,TRBV2,TRBJ1-5,ASSEALRDQPQH
.,TRBV19,TRBJ2-2,ASGQGDFRALF
.,TRBV11-3,TRBJ2-3,ASSLEGLPTDTQY
.,TRBV10-2,TRBJ1-1,ASSESNVGTEAF
.,TRBV10-3,TRBJ1-5,AISEAGGIQPQH
.,TRBV7-9,TRBJ2-7,ASRGEGYGNEQY
.,TRBV5-6,TRBJ1-2,ASSLLDRGPLRNGYT
.,TRBV7-9,TRBJ1-4,ASSSPALEKLF
.,TRBV2,TRBJ2-2,ASSISSAGELF
.,TRBV5-1,TRBJ1-6,ASSAGVSVSSYNSPLH
.,TRBV5-6,TRBJ2-7,ASSVGQGHEQY
.,TRBV6-6,TRBJ2-7,ASRTGTYEQY
.,TRBV7-3,TRBJ2-7,ATSAQAGPYEQY
many,TRBV10-3,TRBJ2-7,AISDRAGLGEQY
.,TRBV6-5,TRBJ2-1,ASSYSLAGYNEQF
.,TRBV29-1,TRBJ2-3,SVAGTVGGTADTQY
.,TRBV7-6,TRBJ1-4,ASSRPTGATREKLF
.,TRBV5-1,TRBJ2-2,ASSLGGQGAELF